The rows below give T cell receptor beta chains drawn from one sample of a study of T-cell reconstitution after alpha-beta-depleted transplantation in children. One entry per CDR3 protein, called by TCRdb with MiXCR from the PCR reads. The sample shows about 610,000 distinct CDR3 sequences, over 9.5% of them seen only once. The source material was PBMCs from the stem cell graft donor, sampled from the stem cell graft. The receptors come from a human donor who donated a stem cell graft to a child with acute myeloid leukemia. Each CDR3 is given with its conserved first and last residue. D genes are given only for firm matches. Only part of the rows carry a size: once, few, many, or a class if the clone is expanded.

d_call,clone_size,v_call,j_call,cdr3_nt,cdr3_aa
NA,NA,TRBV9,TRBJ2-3,TGTGCCAGCGACGCTCATCCGGGGGTTACAGATACGCAGTATTTT,CASDAHPGVTDTQYF
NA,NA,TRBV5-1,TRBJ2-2,TGCGCCAGCAGCGTACGACCTGGGAACACCGGGGAGCTGTTTTTT,CASSVRPGNTGELFF
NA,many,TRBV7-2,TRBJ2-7,TGTGCCAGCAGTCAATGGGCTAGCAGTTACGAGCAGTACTTC,CASSQWASSYEQYF
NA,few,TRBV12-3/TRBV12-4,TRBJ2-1,TGTGCCAGCAGTCGGGACTCCCGATCCGGTTTTTCCTACAATGAGCAGTTCTTC,CASSRDSRSGFSYNEQFF
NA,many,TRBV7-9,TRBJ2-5,TGTGCCAGCCAACAAGAGACCCAGTACTTC,CASQQETQYF
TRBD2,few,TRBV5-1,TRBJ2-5,TGCGCCAGCAGCTTGGAGGGCCTAGCGGGAGTAGGAGAGACCCAGTACTTC,CASSLEGLAGVGETQYF
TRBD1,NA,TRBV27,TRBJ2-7,TGTGCCAGCAGCTCTCTAGGGACAGGGGGAGGCGAGCAGTACTTC,CASSSLGTGGGEQYF
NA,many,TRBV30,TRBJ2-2,TGTGCCTGGAGTGTTGGACCTGGGGACACCGGGGAGCTGTTTTTT,CAWSVGPGDTGELFF
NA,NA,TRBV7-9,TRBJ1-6,TGTGCCAGCAGCCGAGGGGTCGGCTCACCCCTCCACTTT,CASSRGVGSPLHF
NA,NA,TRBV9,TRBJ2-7,TGTGCCAGCAGCGTAGGCCTTCCTTTTACCGGCGAGCAGTACTTC,CASSVGLPFTGEQYF
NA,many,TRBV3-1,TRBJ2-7,TGTGCCAGCAGCCTGATGGCCTACGAGCAGTACTTC,CASSLMAYEQYF
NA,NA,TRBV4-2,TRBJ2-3,TGTGCCAGCAGCCAAGAGGAGGGGGGAAGCACAGATACGCAGTATTTT,CASSQEEGGSTDTQYF
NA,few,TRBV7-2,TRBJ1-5,TGTGCCAGCAGCTTAGACTACGGAAGACCCCAGCATTTT,CASSLDYGRPQHF
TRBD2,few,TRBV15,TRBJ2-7,TGTGCCACCAGTCTCAGGTGGTCTAGCGGCGGGAACGAGCAGTACTTC,CATSLRWSSGGNEQYF
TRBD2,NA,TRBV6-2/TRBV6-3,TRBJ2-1,TGTGCCAGCACCCGAGGACTAGAGTTTTTTTCGGCTGAGCAGTTCTTC,CASTRGLEFFSAEQFF
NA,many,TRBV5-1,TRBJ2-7,TGCGCCTCCACGGACAGTTACGAGCAGTACTTC,CASTDSYEQYF
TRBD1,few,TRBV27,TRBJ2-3,TGTGCCAGCAGTTTAGCGACAGGGGGCACAGATACGCAGTATTTT,CASSLATGGTDTQYF